This TCR beta chain was sequenced in a study of cytotoxic CD8 clonotypes in ibrutinib-treated CLL. Here immunoSEQ multiplex PCR was the method, and the copy in TCRdb shows in-frame clones only, minus some. The sample lists fewer than 400,000 clones; over 55% were seen once. With respect to this clone: As yet, its antigen is unknown.

V dropped 6 bases and J dropped 4 bases, with 15 bases sitting between them. Germline V gene data show CDR1 as MNHNY and CDR2 as SVGAGI (reference sequence). The CDR3 is 15 residues long. Study-wide points: Starting clonality was above that of age-matched healthy donors and tracked circulating CD8+ T-cell counts.

The chain couples TRBV6-6 to TRBJ1-4; weak D call: TRBD1 (6 bases). Sequencing used PBMCs, obtained after 36 months of ibrutinib treatment. This clonotype was sampled from a human donor with chronic lymphocytic leukemia. The chain's CDR3 is CASRSPRGINEKLFF. The CDR3 DNA is TGTGCCAGCAGAAGCCCCAGGGGAATTAATGAAAAACTGTTTTTT.